This record covers a single T cell receptor (beta chain). The source of the sample is a study of shared clonotypes between healthy human individuals. Produced via immunoSEQ multiplex PCR; TCRdb's table is partial and in-frame only. The sample lists hundreds of thousands of clones, approximately 74% occurring once. Trimming cost V 5 bases and J 0 bases, with 14 bases left between them. The CDR3 loop spans 16 amino acids. CDR1 is MDHEN and CDR2 is SYDVKM in the germline V gene. The gene calls are TRBV28 and TRBJ1-3; TRBD1 might be the D (5 bases). The TCR was taken from a woman aged 25-40 years in good health. Sequenced input: memory CD4+ T cells sorted from blood. Described subset: CD45RA-negative fraction. The CDR3 loop is CASSARTHHSGNTIYF. The DNA of the CDR3 is TGTGCCAGCAGTGCCCGGACACACCACTCTGGAAACACCATATATTTT.